The 9 T cell receptor beta chains below come from one sample, sequenced in a study of blood T cell repertoires in COVID-19. Method: immunoSEQ multiplex PCR; TCRdb's copy keeps in-frame clones and lacks some. The sample contains under 55,000 clones, roughly 85% of which appear only once. The source material was peripheral blood. These receptors originate from a man aged 65 to 85 with acute or convalescent COVID-19.

Written as DNA, the CDR3 is TGCGCCAGCAGCCCTAGGACATCCGGGGATACGCAGTATTTT. Translating gives CASSPRTSGDTQYF. The chain links TRBV5-1 to TRBJ2-3, with D perhaps matching TRBD1 (5 bases). The CDR3 length is 14 residues. V was trimmed by 4 bases and J by 6 bases, leaving 15 bases between them. Germline CDR1 and CDR2: SGHRS and YFSETQ.

The chain links TRBV6-1 to TRBJ1-2; 12 nucleotides align to TRBD1. CDR3 size: 16 residues. From germline, CDR1 is MNHNS and CDR2 SASEGT. The junction had 10 bases not matched to a gene; V was cut back by 4 bases and J by 7 bases. The CDR3 loop reads CASSVTGQGAQGGYTF. Written as DNA, the CDR3 is TGTGCCAGCAGTGTAACGGGACAGGGGGCGCAGGGTGGCTACACCTTC.

V is TRBV30 and J is TRBJ2-2, with 7 bases matching TRBD1. Germline V gene data show CDR1 as GTSNPN and CDR2 as SVGIG (reference sequence). V dropped 6 bases and J dropped 1; count of bases not matched to a gene: 5. This CDR3 spans 14 amino acids. CDR3 bases: TGTGCCTGTGATGGACAGGAGAACACCGGGGAGCTGTTTTTT. Protein: CACDGQENTGELFF.

This clone was observed once. The V call is TRBV2, the J call TRBJ2-7; 12 nucleotides agree with TRBD2. The V gene end was trimmed by 6 bases and the J gene end by 0 bases; junction bases not matched to a gene: 3. Germline CDR1 reads SNHLY; CDR2 reads FYNNEI. This CDR3 contains 15 residues. The CDR3 DNA reads TGTGCCAGCAGGAGGACTAGCGGGATCTCCTACGAGCAGTACTTC. Protein: CASRRTSGISYEQYF.

The chain has TRBV6-2 or TRBV6-3 and TRBJ2-2, with a possible D match to TRBD1 (6 bases). This CDR3 has 17 amino acids. CDR1 is MNHEY and CDR2 is SVGEGT in the germline V gene. V lost 4 bases and J 2 bases, leaving 17 bases between the germline ends. The CDR3 nucleotides are TGTGCCAGCAGTTTTATACCGGGACAAATAAACACCGGGGAGCTGTTTTTT. This sequence encodes CASSFIPGQINTGELFF.

V is TRBV5-1 and J is TRBJ2-3; 12 bases match TRBD1. Germline V lookup: CDR1 SGHRS, CDR2 YFSETQ. Losses at the gene ends were 0 bases for V and 5 bases for J; bases not matched to a gene: 4. The CDR3 contains 16 residues. Here the CDR3 DNA reads TGCGCCAGCAGCTTGGCCGGGACAGGGGGCCTAGATACGCAGTATTTT. It is translated as CASSLAGTGGLDTQYF.

V and J are TRBV28 and TRBJ1-2; the D gene is possibly TRBD1 (5 bases). The CDR3 consists of 15 residues. Per germline, CDR1 MDHEN and CDR2 SYDVKM. The germline V and J ends were trimmed by 4 bases and 2 bases, with 14 bases remaining between them. Here the CDR3 reads CASSSPRTPNYGYTF. The DNA for the CDR3 is TGTGCCAGCAGTTCACCACGGACACCCAACTATGGCTACACCTTC.

This clone was detected a few times. The chain employs TRBV10-2 and TRBJ1-2; D uncertain. CDR3 length: 15 residues. The ends were cut back, 4 bases at V and 7 bases at J, with 19 bases in the middle. Per the germline V gene, CDR1 is WSHSY and CDR2 is SAAADI. In nucleotides, the CDR3 is TGCGCCAGCAGTGCCCCCTACGCCATTAGTAGTGGCTACACCTTC. Translating it yields CASSAPYAISSGYTF.

The chain joins TRBV5-8 to TRBJ1-5, with 7 bases aligning to TRBD1. The CDR3 length is 14 residues. Germline V gene data show CDR1 as SGHTS and CDR2 as YDEGEE. Trimming at V came to 1 base and at J to 7 bases, leaving 5 bases not matched to a gene. CDR3 DNA: TGTGCCAGCAGCTTGAAAACAGGGGTGCAGCCCCAGCATTTT. Translating gives CASSLKTGVQPQHF.